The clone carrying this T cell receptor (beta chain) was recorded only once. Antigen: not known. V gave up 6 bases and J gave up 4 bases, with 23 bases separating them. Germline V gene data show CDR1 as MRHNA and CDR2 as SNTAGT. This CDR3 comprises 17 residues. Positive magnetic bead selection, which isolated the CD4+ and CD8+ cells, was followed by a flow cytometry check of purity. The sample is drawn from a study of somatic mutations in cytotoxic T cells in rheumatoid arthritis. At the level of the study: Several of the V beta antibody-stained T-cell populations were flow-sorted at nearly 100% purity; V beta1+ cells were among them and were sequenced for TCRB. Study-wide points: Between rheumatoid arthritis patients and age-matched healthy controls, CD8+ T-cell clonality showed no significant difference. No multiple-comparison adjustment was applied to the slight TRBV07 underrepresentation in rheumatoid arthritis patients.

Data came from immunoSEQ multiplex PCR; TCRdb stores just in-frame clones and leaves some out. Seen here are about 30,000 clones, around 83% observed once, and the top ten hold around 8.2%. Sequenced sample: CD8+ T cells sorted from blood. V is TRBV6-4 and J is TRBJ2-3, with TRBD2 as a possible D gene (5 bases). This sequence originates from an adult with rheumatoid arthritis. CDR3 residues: CASSPRPTGDGADTQYF. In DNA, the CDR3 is TGTGCCAGCAGCCCCAGACCAACCGGGGATGGGGCAGATACGCAGTATTTT.